This TCR beta chain was identified in a study of cytomegalovirus exposure and HLA in healthy donors (dated by TCRdb to 2016 to 2017). Background on the whole study: An earlier analysis of 587 of the donors reported 276 Gb of sequence data and 95 million to 120 million unique TCR beta sequences obtained from about 179 million T cells. The genetic ancestry cluster associated with self-reported Caucasian donors included over 65% of the approximately 410 genotyped donors. In addition to the first cohort of 650 to 800 subjects, a separate validation cohort of 120 different subjects was used. HLA typing included class I and class II loci at four-digit resolution. A later analysis re-examined previously published TCR beta repertoires from roughly 650 donors and added high-resolution HLA genotyping to investigate patterns of TCR occurrence. Alongside the repertoire data, information on donor age, sex, ethnicity and CMV serostatus was compiled. Among over 350 genotyped donors of the cohort, an average of around 240,000 unique TCR beta nucleotide sequences were sequenced per donor, about a sixth of them non-productive. The aim of the study was to test whether cataloging public T cell receptors could identify signatures of past pathogen exposure. An earlier analysis of approximately 640 of the donors applied high-throughput TCR beta sequencing to assess whether each TCR beta V gene segment acted as functional or pseudogenic. Several DR-DQ haplotypes were handled as single units for association and clustering because linkage in the cohort was strong. Typing coverage differed by locus: A, B, C, DRB1 and DQB1 were typed in roughly 620-630 donors, DQA1 in roughly 510, DPA1 in approximately 610, and DPB1 in just under 480. Using immunosequencing, the study profiled T cell repertoires from 500 to 800 subjects and related those repertoires to cytomegalovirus serostatus. In the later analysis, no new phenotypic data were used to find candidate immune exposures; instead, reliance was placed on TCR beta sequences and their occurrence across donors. About 320 gigabases of sequencing data and approximately 80 million unique TCR sequences were included in an early release covering under 650 HLA-typed donors. The study combined high-throughput TCR immunosequencing, statistical association of individual TCRs with disease status, and machine learning to predict cytomegalovirus infection status. Every repertoire in the discovery cohort had been generated on one and the same sequencing platform. A later genetic analysis used genome-wide SNP genotypes for about 60% of the roughly 700 donors, treating that subset as a discovery cohort.

Notes on this clone: Its antigen has not been determined. Per-base qualities were not stored, and no clone one base away is much larger.

CDR1 and CDR2, per the germline V gene, are SNHLY and FYNNEI. CDR3 length: 14 amino acids, cysteine to phenylalanine. Only the CDR3 DNA is retained, 42 bases long and in frame from the first base. V trim: 8 bases; J trim: 6 bases; unmatched bases: 10. Libraries were constructed by the immunoSEQ multiplex PCR assay. A mixture of 60 forward primers for TCR Vbeta segments and 13 reverse primers for TCR Jbeta segments was used in the multiplex PCR. The CDR3 region of rearranged TCR beta genes was amplified from genomic DNA with a multiplex PCR assay. On the Illumina HiSeq System, the amplified TCR beta libraries were sequenced as 87-base-pair reads. In the source study's methods: Across the 500 to 750 repertoires, a later analysis counted 80 million or so unique TCR beta chains, 9 million to 14 million of which were shared by at least two donors. Raw reads were error-corrected and collapsed into unique sequences by a nearest-neighbor algorithm in which closely related sequences were merged to remove PCR and sequencing errors. V, D and J gene segments were assigned by aligning CDR3 sequences to IMGT reference sequences. Each retained sequence needed at least a six-nucleotide match to both a V gene segment and a J gene segment. A rearrangement counted as productive if the CDR3 had no stop codons and remained in frame with V and J, and every other rearrangement counted as non-productive. Following IMGT convention, CDR3 was defined as the stretch from the second conserved V-encoded cysteine to the conserved J-encoded phenylalanine. The earlier analysis of about 500 of the donors excluded sequences that lacked an unambiguous match to a single V gene segment. An earlier analysis of fewer than 750 of the donors classified V segments as functional when productive rearrangements were above 56.7% and as segregating when the standard deviation between donors was above 5%. To diagnose cytomegalovirus status from the catalog of TCR beta chain sequences, a statistical classification framework was built. In a later analysis, V and J genes were assigned by comparing TCR nucleotide sequences against IMGT/GENE-DB human TR gene sequences. In a later analysis, CDR3 sequences and most-parsimonious VDJ recombination scenarios were assigned using the TCRdist pipeline. A later analysis defined each TCR beta chain by its CDR3 amino acid sequence plus V-gene family, and excluded reads lacking a unique V-gene family. As a way to deal with suspected cross-contamination and a sequencing artifact, a later analysis dropped 640 or so nucleotide sequences that were highly shared and had low generation probability. For each public chain, a later analysis derived a clonal expansion index from normalized ranks of inferred template counts within each repertoire. Generation probabilities in a later analysis came from a VDJ recombination model fitted to out-of-frame rearrangements, and those results were checked against IGoR. Hypergeometric tests were used in a later analysis to score TCR-TCR, TCR-HLA and TCR-CMV co-occurrence, with a repertoire-size bias correction applied to the TCR pairs. In a later analysis, false discovery rates were estimated by permuting HLA or CMV assignments 20 times. In a later analysis, co-occurring TCRs were grouped with DBSCAN, and TCRdist sequence similarity was added when clustering was performed within HLA-allele-positive subsets. For co-occurrence clustering, repertoires with fewer than 30,000 or more than 120,000 public chains were excluded, along with four to six repertoires with anomalous nucleotide sharing. Held by TCRdb, this immuneACCESS table contains in-frame sequences only and omits some clones. Under half of the omission traces to an unresolved V gene where checked; the cause of the rest is unknown. V and J calls and clone size are given by that table; D and trimming were obtained from the DNA. The sample profile shows 150,000 to 200,000 clones; around 62% of them were found once. In total, the top ten clones hold around 3.2% of the sample.

In total, more than 500 healthy bone marrow donors made up the cohort. At the time of sampling, every cohort member was nominally healthy, though immune exposures that went unrecorded were likely present. The donor tested CMV seronegative and was one of the 352 seronegative cohort members. Every donor gave a peripheral blood sample, and the peripheral blood mononuclear cells from that sample were used for TCR beta sequencing. Genomic DNA was extracted from the blood cell samples with the Qiagen DNeasy Blood Extraction Kit. The investigation overall reported the following: Linkage disequilibrium might explain the correlated functional status among segregating V segments, but an unknown experimental factor could not be ruled out. Most TCR sequences were observed very rarely across donors, whereas some public TCRs were present in many individuals. The presence/absence analyses assumed that sequencing depth was roughly uniform across donors, and that assumption may not be true. Because counts were too low, seventeen rarely observed V segments, including chromosome 9 orphons, were excluded from the earlier analysis of several hundred of the donors. CMV serostatus was the only immune exposure information available for the cohort. Three of the identified cytomegalovirus-associated TCR beta chains were confirmed in vitro to be specific for cytomegalovirus antigens. In this cohort, only TCR beta chains were sequenced, and detectable features were limited by the absence of alpha or paired-chain data. Compared with equally common non-associated chains, HLA-associated TCR beta chains in a later analysis were more clonally expanded and had lower generation probabilities. In an earlier analysis of about 600 of the donors, most TCR beta V segments appeared in productive rearrangements about 87% or about 30% of the time, broadly matching IMGT annotations. According to a later analysis, TCR association rates differed among HLA loci, with DRB1 alleles showing the most associated TCRs and HLA-C alleles showing the fewest. An association between a missense DCLRE1C variant and V-gene and J-gene trimming of TCR beta chains was found in a later genetic analysis and replicated in an independent cohort. A further reported finding was that TCR beta sequences accurately predicted the HLA-A and HLA-B alleles for most subjects in the first cohort. The authors suggested that the approach could potentially be extended to other disease states and immunological phenotypes. Some IMGT-functional V segments, including TRBV6-2 and TRBV6-3, could not be told apart with the 87-base-pair reads, so those segments were excluded. The classifier was reported to diagnose cytomegalovirus status with high specificity and sensitivity in both the original and validation cohorts. Assigning TCR associations to individual alleles was difficult when HLA alleles, especially DR and DQ, strongly co-occurred. HLA typing was unavailable for some donors at each locus, so association tests used only the typed subset. Specific HLA alleles were associated with 15,000 to 20,000 TCR beta sequences at a false discovery rate of 0.05 in a later analysis. A later genetic analysis reported fewer N-insertions in productive TCRs among donors in an Asian-associated ancestry cluster than the roughly 700-donor mean. Several of the top co-occurrence clusters appeared to be linked to parvovirus B19, influenza, CMV and Epstein-Barr virus, according to a later analysis. Most CMV-associated TCR beta chains appeared to be HLA-restricted in a later analysis, and the HLA associations seemed to be driven largely by CMV exposure. The study listed 164 TCR beta chains as associated with cytomegalovirus. A group of highly shared sequence variants was considered likely to be a technical artifact of the sequencing pipeline.

Specimen: PBMCs. The receptor's source is a man aged 40-55 years in good health and CMV-seronegative. The chain is made from TRBV2 and TRBJ2-1; TRBD2 lines up with 7 middle nucleotides. The DNA sequence is given as TGTGCCAGCCACGGGAGGATGAATATCAATGAGCAGTTCTTC. Translated, it reads CASHGRMNINEQFF.